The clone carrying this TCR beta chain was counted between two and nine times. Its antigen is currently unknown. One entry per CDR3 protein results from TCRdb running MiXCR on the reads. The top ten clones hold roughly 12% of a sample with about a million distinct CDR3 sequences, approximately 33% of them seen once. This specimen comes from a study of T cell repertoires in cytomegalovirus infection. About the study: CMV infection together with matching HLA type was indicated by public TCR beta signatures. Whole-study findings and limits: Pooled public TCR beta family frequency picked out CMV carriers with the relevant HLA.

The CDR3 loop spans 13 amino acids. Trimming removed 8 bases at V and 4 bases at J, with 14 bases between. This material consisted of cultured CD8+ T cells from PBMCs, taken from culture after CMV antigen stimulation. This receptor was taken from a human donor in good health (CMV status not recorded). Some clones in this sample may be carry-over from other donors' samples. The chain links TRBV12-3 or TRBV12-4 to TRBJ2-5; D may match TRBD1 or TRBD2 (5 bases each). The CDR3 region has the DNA TGTGCCAGCGGGGGAGACCTGAGAGAGACCCAGTACTTC. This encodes CASGGDLRETQYF.